This T cell receptor (beta chain) was identified during a study of early T cells in non-severe SARS-CoV-2 infection. The wider study: Sequencing used unsorted whole-blood bulk RNA, so chains lack pairing. General study results and limits: In VDJdb matching, anti-spike CD8 responses were favored while private and CD4 specificities went missing.

Individual cDNA molecules were tagged with unique molecular identifiers, the study reported. From the 5' RACE reads, TCRdb called clonotypes with MiXCR, one entry per CDR3 protein. The sample has about 90,000 distinct CDR3 sequences; roughly 14% are singletons. Comment on this clonotype: Its target is unknown.

Germline-derived CDR1 and CDR2 are ENHRY and SYGVKD. CDR3 length: 16 amino acids. Trimming removed 3 bases from V and 4 bases from J, with 17 bases in between. The sample consisted of whole blood. The V and J genes are TRBV10-3 and TRBJ2-3; no reliable D call. The source of this sequence is an adult who was a healthcare worker with PCR-confirmed SARS-CoV-2 infection or an uninfected control (not recorded which). The CDR3 loop reads CAISDQGGDGPDTQYF. Written as DNA, the CDR3 is TGTGCCATCAGTGATCAAGGCGGAGATGGGCCAGATACGCAGTATTTT.